A selection of T cell receptor beta chains follows, all from one sample in a study of identical twins' blood T cells. TCRdb fed the 5' RACE reads into MiXCR, producing one record per CDR3 protein. This sample has a few hundred thousand distinct CDR3 sequences; about 28% occur once, and the top ten carry roughly 5.5%. Specimen: PBMCs. The receptors were gathered from a woman aged 18 to 55 in good health. CDR3s include the opening cysteine and the closing phenylalanine or tryptophan. Fields, in order: clone size, D gene, J gene, V gene, CDR3 DNA, CDR3 protein. D genes are given only for firm matches. Expanded clones get a size class; other rows say once, few or many, or leave the size out.

size: NA; D: TRBD1; J: TRBJ1-1; V: TRBV12-3/TRBV12-4; DNA: TGTGCCAGCAGACTAGACAGGGTATGGCGCACTGAAGCTTTATTT; CDR3: CASRLDRVWRTEALF
size: few; D: NA; J: TRBJ1-5; V: TRBV7-8; DNA: TGTGCCAGCAGCTTGTTTCCCAATCAGCCCCAGCATTTT; CDR3: CASSLFPNQPQHF
size: NA; D: NA; J: TRBJ1-1; V: TRBV19; DNA: TGTGCCAGTAGTCTACAGGGTGGCCCCACTGAAGCTTTCTTT; CDR3: CASSLQGGPTEAFF
size: few; D: NA; J: TRBJ2-5; V: TRBV10-3; DNA: TGTGCCATCAGGACGGCGGCGGGAGAGACCCAGTACTTC; CDR3: CAIRTAAGETQYF
size: NA; D: NA; J: TRBJ2-2; V: TRBV12-3/TRBV12-4; DNA: TGTGCCAGCGGCTTTATGGTAACCGGGGAGCTGTTTTTT; CDR3: CASGFMVTGELFF
size: NA; D: NA; J: TRBJ2-4; V: TRBV4-3; DNA: TGCGCCAGCAGCCCCCTAGGGAGTCCTCAAGGAATTCAGTACTTC; CDR3: CASSPLGSPQGIQYF
size: few; D: NA; J: TRBJ2-2; V: TRBV7-9; DNA: TGTGCCAGCCTTAGGCTGTTTTTT; CDR3: CASLRLFF
size: NA; D: NA; J: TRBJ2-3; V: TRBV29-1; DNA: TGCAGCGGTGGGAGAGACTCAGATACGCAGTATTTT; CDR3: CSGGRDSDTQYF
size: NA; D: TRBD1; J: TRBJ1-1; V: TRBV5-6; DNA: TGTGCCAGCAGCTTCTCCGGGACAGAAAACACTGAAGCTTTCTTT; CDR3: CASSFSGTENTEAFF
size: NA; D: NA; J: TRBJ1-5; V: TRBV6-5; DNA: TGTGCCAGCAGTTACTCCCCTAGCAGACACATATGGGTTCAGCCCCAGCATTTT; CDR3: CASSYSPSRHIWVQPQHF
size: NA; D: TRBD1; J: TRBJ2-7; V: TRBV4-2; DNA: TGTGCCAGCAGCCAAGCCGGACAGGGCATCTACGAGCAGTACTTC; CDR3: CASSQAGQGIYEQYF
size: few; D: NA; J: TRBJ1-2; V: TRBV7-3; DNA: TGTGCCAGCTCCCAGGGAGGGTACTATGGCTACACCTTC; CDR3: CASSQGGYYGYTF
size: NA; D: NA; J: TRBJ2-5; V: TRBV7-7; DNA: TGTGCTAGCGGCTCCCAGATACAAGAGACCCAGTACTTC; CDR3: CASGSQIQETQYF
size: NA; D: NA; J: TRBJ1-1; V: TRBV9; DNA: TGTGCCAGCAGTGGTAATCTGGGAAGGGCTAAAGCTTTCTTT; CDR3: CASSGNLGRAKAFF
size: NA; D: NA; J: TRBJ2-3; V: TRBV3-1; DNA: TGTGCCAGCAGCCAAGACAAGGGGCCAATGGATACGCAGTATTTT; CDR3: CASSQDKGPMDTQYF
size: NA; D: TRBD2; J: TRBJ2-2; V: TRBV10-3; DNA: TGTGCCATCAGTACGGGAGGGCCTCCCGGGGAGCTGTTTTTT; CDR3: CAISTGGPPGELFF
size: few; D: TRBD2; J: TRBJ2-1; V: TRBV14; DNA: TGTGCCAGCAGCCAAGATAGGACTAGCGGGAGGTTCAATGAGCAGTTCTTC; CDR3: CASSQDRTSGRFNEQFF
size: NA; D: NA; J: TRBJ2-2; V: TRBV20-1; DNA: TGCAGTGCTAGACTGGGGACCGGGGGGCTGTTTTTT; CDR3: CSARLGTGGLFF
size: NA; D: NA; J: TRBJ1-1; V: TRBV6-2/TRBV6-3; DNA: TGTGCCAGCGGCAGACCGTCGAACACTGAAGCTTTCTTT; CDR3: CASGRPSNTEAFF
size: once; D: NA; J: TRBJ2-1; V: TRBV24-1; DNA: TGTGCCACCATTGATCCTTTCCAGGGGCAGTTCTTC; CDR3: CATIDPFQGQFF
size: NA; D: NA; J: TRBJ2-3; V: TRBV7-9; DNA: TGTGCCAGAGCTGAGATGGGCACAGATACGCAGTATTTT; CDR3: CARAEMGTDTQYF
size: NA; D: NA; J: TRBJ2-5; V: TRBV10-3; DNA: TGTGCCACCAGGTCGCACCGACAAGAGACCCAGTACTTC; CDR3: CATRSHRQETQYF
size: NA; D: NA; J: TRBJ2-5; V: TRBV9; DNA: TGTGCCAGCAGCGTAGGAGCGATCGGCGAGACCCAGTACTTC; CDR3: CASSVGAIGETQYF
size: many; D: TRBD1; J: TRBJ1-1; V: TRBV7-9; DNA: TGTGCCAGCAGCTTAGGGTCTGGGCAGGGGGCAGCTGAAGCTTTCTTT; CDR3: CASSLGSGQGAAEAFF
size: NA; D: TRBD2; J: TRBJ2-1; V: TRBV6-2/TRBV6-3; DNA: TGTGCCTCAAAAGCCAGCGGGACCTTCAATGAGCAGTTCTTC; CDR3: CASKASGTFNEQFF
size: NA; D: NA; J: TRBJ2-2; V: TRBV11-2; DNA: TGTGCCAGCAGCCGTGCTCCGAACACCGGGGAGCTGTTTTTT; CDR3: CASSRAPNTGELFF
size: few; D: NA; J: TRBJ1-1; V: TRBV15; DNA: TGTGCCACCAGCAGAGAAAAAGGGGTAAACACTGAAGCTTTCTTT; CDR3: CATSREKGVNTEAFF
size: few; D: NA; J: TRBJ1-1; V: TRBV14; DNA: TGTGCCAGCAGCCAAGCAGGGGCAGTCACTGAAGCTTTCTTT; CDR3: CASSQAGAVTEAFF
size: NA; D: TRBD1; J: TRBJ2-1; V: TRBV13; DNA: TGTGCCAGCAGCCTCTATAGGACAGGGTACAATGAGCAGTTCTTC; CDR3: CASSLYRTGYNEQFF
size: NA; D: NA; J: TRBJ1-2; V: TRBV12-3/TRBV12-4; DNA: TGTGCCAGCAGTTTAAGTCCCTTGGGAACCTATGGCTACACCTTC; CDR3: CASSLSPLGTYGYTF
size: many; D: NA; J: TRBJ1-5; V: TRBV29-1; DNA: TGCAGCGTTGAGGAGAATAGCAATCAGCCCCAGCATTTT; CDR3: CSVEENSNQPQHF
size: few; D: NA; J: TRBJ1-2; V: TRBV6-1; DNA: TGTGCCAGCAGTGAAGGGCCGGGCTACACCTTC; CDR3: CASSEGPGYTF
size: NA; D: NA; J: TRBJ2-3; V: TRBV7-8; DNA: TGTGCCAGCACCCTTCGGGTAGCTCTGGGGGAAGGTACGCAGTATTTT; CDR3: CASTLRVALGEGTQYF
size: NA; D: NA; J: TRBJ1-2; V: TRBV7-2; DNA: TGTGCCAGCAGCTTTACACAAAGGCCCGGACATTACACCTTC; CDR3: CASSFTQRPGHYTF
size: NA; D: NA; J: TRBJ2-2; V: TRBV5-1; DNA: TGCGCCAGCAGCACACTAGGACACACCACCGGGGAGCTGTTTTTT; CDR3: CASSTLGHTTGELFF
size: NA; D: NA; J: TRBJ1-3; V: TRBV27; DNA: TGTGCCAGCAGCGGCGAGGGGGTTATCTCTGAAAACACCATATATTTT; CDR3: CASSGEGVISENTIYF
size: NA; D: NA; J: TRBJ1-1; V: TRBV4-3; DNA: TGCGCCAGCAGCCCCGGGGCCAGAAACACTGAAGCTTTCTTT; CDR3: CASSPGARNTEAFF
size: few; D: TRBD2; J: TRBJ2-5; V: TRBV12-5; DNA: TGTGCTAGTGGTTTCGGGGCGGGGGAAGAGACCCAGTACTTC; CDR3: CASGFGAGEETQYF
size: few; D: NA; J: TRBJ2-5; V: TRBV4-3; DNA: TGCGCCAGCAGCCACCTAGCTTCACAAGAGACCCAGTACTTC; CDR3: CASSHLASQETQYF
size: NA; D: NA; J: TRBJ1-1; V: TRBV18; DNA: TGTGCCAGCTCACCACTACCTCACACTGAAGCTTTCTTT; CDR3: CASSPLPHTEAFF
size: NA; D: TRBD2; J: TRBJ2-5; V: TRBV3-1; DNA: TGTGCCAGCAGCCACCTAGCGGGGGACCGTTGGTACTTC; CDR3: CASSHLAGDRWYF
size: few; D: NA; J: TRBJ1-1; V: TRBV20-1; DNA: TGCAGTGCGGCCCCAGGGGCCTACGGAAAGACTGAAGCTTTCTTT; CDR3: CSAAPGAYGKTEAFF
size: NA; D: NA; J: TRBJ1-4; V: TRBV20-1; DNA: TGCAGTGCTTTAGCAAGAGGAAAACTGTTTTTT; CDR3: CSALARGKLFF
size: few; D: NA; J: TRBJ1-4; V: TRBV12-3/TRBV12-4; DNA: TGTGCCAGCAGTAGCCTTCTTTGGGGTGAAAAACTGTTTTTT; CDR3: CASSSLLWGEKLFF